The 7 T cell receptor beta chains in this list originate from one sample, sequenced in a study of T cells in Graves' hyperthyroidism and ophthalmopathy. RNA transcripts were the template for amplifying TCR beta CDR3 regions. A set of HTBI primers served as the primers for a first-round RT-PCR of the TCR CDR3. One entry per CDR3 protein, called by TCRdb with MiXCR from the multiplex PCR reads. The sample contains 250,000 to 300,000 distinct CDR3 sequences, roughly 15% of which appear only once. The sequenced sample consisted of blood. Every receptor here comes from a woman aged 50 to 65 with Graves' hyperthyroidism that later progressed to Graves' ophthalmopathy.

This clonotype was counted many times. The rearrangement links TRBV20-1 to TRBJ2-7; 9 nucleotides align to TRBD2. Losses at the gene ends were 4 bases for V and 0 bases for J; bases not matched to a gene: 4. CDR3 length: 14 residues. CDR1 DFQATT and CDR2 SNEGSKA come from the germline V gene (reference sequence). The CDR3 reads CSATSGRTSYEQYF. The CDR3 DNA sequence: TGCAGTGCTACGAGCGGGAGGACCTCCTACGAGCAGTACTTC.

This clonotype was observed many times. This sequence joins TRBV9 and TRBJ2-1, with D unresolved. V lost 0 bases to trimming and J lost 4 bases, with 8 bases between them. CDR3 length equals 14 residues. From germline, CDR1 is SGDLS and CDR2 YYNGEE. Written as DNA, the CDR3 is TGTGCCAGCAGCGTAGCCATACGATACAATGAGCAGTTCTTC. Protein: CASSVAIRYNEQFF.

This clonotype was detected many times. V is TRBV9 and J is TRBJ2-5; D is unclear. The V end lost 4 bases, the J end lost 3 bases, and 7 bases lay between the germline ends. Germline loops: CDR1 SGDLS, CDR2 YYNGEE. The CDR3 is 12 amino acids. CDR3 residues: CASSPREETQYF. The CDR3, as DNA: TGTGCCAGCAGCCCTAGAGAAGAGACCCAGTACTTC. Filled out from reference TRBV9 and TRBJ2-5, the complete variable domain reads DSGVTQTPKHLITATGQRVTLRCSPRSGDLSVYWYQQSLDQGLQFLIQYYNGEERAKGNILERFSAQQFPDLHSELNLSSLELGDSALYFCASSPREETQYFGPGTRLLVL.

This clonotype was found many times. This chain links TRBV30 with TRBJ2-1; D may correspond to TRBD1 or TRBD2 (5 bases each). Trimming took off 4 bases at V and 8 bases at J, with 15 bases between the two ends. The CDR3 is 13 amino acids. CDR1 and CDR2 from the germline V gene are GTSNPN and SVGIG (reference sequence). CDR3 protein: CAWTWGNSYEQFF. DNA of the CDR3: TGTGCCTGGACCTGGGGGAATTCGTATGAGCAGTTCTTC.

This clonotype has a handful of counts. In nucleotides, the CDR3 is TGTGCCAGCTCACCGGCAGACAATGAGCAGTTCTTC. It translates to CASSPADNEQFF. The chain recombines TRBV18 with TRBJ2-1; D is uncertain. This CDR3 spans 12 amino acids. Trimming removed 3 bases from V and 5 bases from J, with 5 bases in between. Germline CDR1 reads KGHSH; CDR2 reads LQKENI.

In this sample, this clonotype turned up a few times. The V and J genes are TRBV10-3 and TRBJ1-4; D perhaps matches TRBD1 (5 bases). The germline V gene has CDR1 ENHRY and CDR2 SYGVKD. Trimming stripped 6 bases from V and 6 bases from J, with 11 bases between. This CDR3 has 13 amino acids. The CDR3 loop is CAISQVGDEKLFF. The CDR3 bases are TGTGCCATCAGCCAGGTGGGGGATGAAAAACTGTTTTTT.

The chain links TRBV11-3 to TRBJ2-3, with 9 bases that match TRBD1. CDR3 length: 15 residues. Germline CDR1 and CDR2: SGHNT and YENEEA. Germline trimming cut 4 bases from V and 7 bases from J; bases unmatched to any gene: 9. The CDR3, as DNA: TGTGCCAGCAGCTCCCGGGACAGGGAGGTTTATACGCAGTATTTT. It translates to CASSSRDREVYTQYF.